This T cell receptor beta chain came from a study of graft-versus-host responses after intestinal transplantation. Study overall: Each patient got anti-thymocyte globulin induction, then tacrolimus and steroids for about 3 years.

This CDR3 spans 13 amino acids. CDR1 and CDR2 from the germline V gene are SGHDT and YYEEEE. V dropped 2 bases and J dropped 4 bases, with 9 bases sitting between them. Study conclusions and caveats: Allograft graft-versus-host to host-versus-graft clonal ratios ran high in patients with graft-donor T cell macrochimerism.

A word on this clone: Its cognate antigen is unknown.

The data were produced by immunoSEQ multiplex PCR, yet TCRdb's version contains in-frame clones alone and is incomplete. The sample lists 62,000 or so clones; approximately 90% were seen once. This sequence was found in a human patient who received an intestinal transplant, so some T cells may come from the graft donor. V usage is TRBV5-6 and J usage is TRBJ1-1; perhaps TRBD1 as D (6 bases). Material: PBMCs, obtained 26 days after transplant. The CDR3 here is CASSLRTATEAFF. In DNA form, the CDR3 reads TGTGCCAGCAGCTTAAGGACAGCCACTGAAGCTTTCTTT.